These 7 T cell receptor beta chains were sequenced from one sample in a study of cytomegalovirus exposure and HLA in healthy donors. The PCR was carried out with 60 Vbeta primers and 13 Jbeta primers. Sequencing was performed with immunoSEQ multiplex PCR; in TCRdb, only in-frame clones are kept and a portion is missing. The sample has 150,000 to 200,000 clones, approximately 80% seen once. The sequencing input was PBMCs. Every receptor here comes from a woman aged 40 to 50 in good health and CMV-seropositive.

This chain uses TRBV6-6 with TRBJ1-5, with D perhaps TRBD1 (6 bases). The CDR3 covers 14 residues. The germline gives CDR1 MNHNY, CDR2 SVGAGI (reference sequence). V dropped 5 bases and J dropped 1 base, with 9 bases sitting between them. DNA for the CDR3: TGTGCCAGCAGTCGTACAGGGAGCAATCAGCCCCAGCATTTT. Its protein is CASSRTGSNQPQHF.

The chain combines TRBV7-2 with TRBJ1-2; no clear D gene. The V end was cut by 1 base, the J end by 3 bases, with 3 bases between. The V gene's germline CDR1 is SGHTA and CDR2 FQGNSA. The CDR3 covers 12 residues. The CDR3 loop is CASSLGDYGYTF. CDR3 DNA: TGTGCCAGCAGCTTAGGCGACTATGGCTACACCTTC.

The chain recombines TRBV6-5 with TRBJ2-6; a weak D match, TRBD1 (5 bases). V was clipped by 6 bases and J by 3 bases, with 9 bases between them. The CDR3 covers 14 residues. The germline V gene encodes CDR1 MNHEY and CDR2 SVGAGI. CDR3 nucleotide sequence: TGTGCCAGCAGCAGGGTAGGTGGGGCCAACGTCCTGACTTTC. Its translation: CASSRVGGANVLTF.

The rearrangement joins TRBV30 to TRBJ2-3, with TRBD2 identical over 11 bases. CDR1 GTSNPN and CDR2 SVGIG come from the germline V gene (reference sequence). This CDR3 spans 16 amino acids. The trim removed 0 bases at V and 4 bases at J, leaving 6 bases unmatched. CDR3 in amino acids: CAWSVTRSGGADTQYF. CDR3 DNA sequence: TGTGCCTGGAGTGTTACCCGTAGCGGGGGGGCAGATACGCAGTATTTT.

V is TRBV5-1 and J is TRBJ2-5, with 8 bases fitting TRBD2. The CDR3 extends over 14 amino acids. Germline V gene lookup returns CDR1 SGHRS and CDR2 YFSETQ. With V trimmed by 4 bases and J by 3 bases, 5 bases remained unmatched. CDR3 in DNA: TGCGCCAGCAGCAGACTAGCGATGAAAGAGACCCAGTACTTC. It yields the protein CASSRLAMKETQYF.

V usage is TRBV27 and J usage is TRBJ1-4, with D uncertain. CDR1 is MNHEY, CDR2 SMNVEV, per germline (reference sequence). The CDR3 contains 13 residues. V shed 3 bases and J shed 7 bases, with 9 bases lying between them. The CDR3 spells CASSLGGREKLFF. The CDR3 region has the DNA TGTGCCAGCAGTTTGGGAGGCCGTGAAAAACTGTTTTTT.

The V and J genes are TRBV4-1 and TRBJ2-3, with D maybe TRBD2 (7 bases). The CDR3 length is 15 residues. From germline, CDR1 is MGHRA and CDR2 YSYEKL. The V and J ends lost 4 bases and 3 bases respectively, with 14 bases between them. The CDR3 is CASSPEGRGTDTQYF. In DNA form, the CDR3 reads TGCGCCAGCAGCCCGGAGGGGAGGGGGACAGATACGCAGTATTTT.